This T cell receptor beta chain was profiled in a study of T cells and copy number aberrations in small-cell lung cancer. V shed 3 bases, J shed 9 bases, and the junction held 8 bases outside the gene matches. Germline-derived CDR1 and CDR2 are MDHEN and SYDVKM. The CDR3 totals 14 residues. Whole-study results and caveats: Due to few samples, these findings require validation.

Using immunoSEQ multiplex PCR, the repertoire was profiled, and TCRdb retains in-frame clones only, with some absent. The sample carries 8,500 to 10,000 clones, about 79% recorded once. Note on this clone: Its antigen is as yet unknown.

The V gene is TRBV28, the J gene TRBJ2-4; the match to TRBD2 covers 7 bases. The sequenced sample was normal tissue next to the tumor. This receptor was obtained from a man aged 55 to 70 with small cell lung cancer. CDR3 residues: CASSLKKLATIQYF. CDR3 coding DNA: TGTGCCAGCAGTTTGAAGAAACTAGCGACCATTCAGTACTTC.